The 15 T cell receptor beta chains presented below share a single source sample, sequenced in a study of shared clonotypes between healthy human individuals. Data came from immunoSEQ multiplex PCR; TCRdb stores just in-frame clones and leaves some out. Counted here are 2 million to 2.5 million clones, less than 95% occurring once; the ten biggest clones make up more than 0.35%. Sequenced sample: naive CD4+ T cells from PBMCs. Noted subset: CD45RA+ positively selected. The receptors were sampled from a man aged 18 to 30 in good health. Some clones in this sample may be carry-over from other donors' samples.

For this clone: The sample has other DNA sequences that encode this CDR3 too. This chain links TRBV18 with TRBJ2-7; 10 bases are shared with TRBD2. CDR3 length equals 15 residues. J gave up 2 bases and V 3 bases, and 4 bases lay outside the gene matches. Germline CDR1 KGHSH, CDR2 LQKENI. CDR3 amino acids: CASSPPSGRAYEQYF. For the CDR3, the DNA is TGTGCCAGCTCACCCCCCAGCGGGAGGGCCTACGAGCAGTACTTC.

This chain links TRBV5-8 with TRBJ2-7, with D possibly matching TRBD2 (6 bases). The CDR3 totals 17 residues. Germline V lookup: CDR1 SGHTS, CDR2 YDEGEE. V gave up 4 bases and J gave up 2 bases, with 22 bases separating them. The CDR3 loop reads CASSLSFSDSGAYEQYF. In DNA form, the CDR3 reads TGTGCCAGCAGCCTATCCTTTTCGGACTCGGGAGCCTACGAGCAGTACTTC.

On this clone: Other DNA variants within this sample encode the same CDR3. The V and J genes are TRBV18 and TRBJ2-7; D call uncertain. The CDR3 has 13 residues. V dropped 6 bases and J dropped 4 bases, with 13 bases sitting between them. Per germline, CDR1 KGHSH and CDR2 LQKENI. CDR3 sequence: CASSPPSQYEQYF. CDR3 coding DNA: TGTGCCAGCTCCCCTCCTAGTCAGTACGAGCAGTACTTC.

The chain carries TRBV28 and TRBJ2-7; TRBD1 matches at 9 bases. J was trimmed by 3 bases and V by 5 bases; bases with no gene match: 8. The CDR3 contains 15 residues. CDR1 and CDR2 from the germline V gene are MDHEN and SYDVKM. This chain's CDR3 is CASSPRDREYYEQYF. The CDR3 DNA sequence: TGTGCCAGCAGTCCTCGGGACAGGGAGTACTACGAGCAGTACTTC.

This chain's CDR3 is CASSLLDSPLHF. As DNA, the CDR3 is TGTGCCAGCAGTTTATTGGATTCACCCCTCCACTTT. The V and J genes are TRBV28 and TRBJ1-6; D is unresolved. CDR3 length: 12 residues. The ends were cut back, 1 base at V and 8 bases at J, with 3 bases in the middle. Per the germline V gene, CDR1 is MDHEN and CDR2 is SYDVKM.

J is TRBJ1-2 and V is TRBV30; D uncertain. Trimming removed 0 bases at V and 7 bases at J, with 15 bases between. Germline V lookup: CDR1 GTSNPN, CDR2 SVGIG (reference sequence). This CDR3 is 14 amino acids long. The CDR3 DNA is TGTGCCTGGAGTGTGGGCCACCCAGCGGCTGGCTACACCTTC. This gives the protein CAWSVGHPAAGYTF.

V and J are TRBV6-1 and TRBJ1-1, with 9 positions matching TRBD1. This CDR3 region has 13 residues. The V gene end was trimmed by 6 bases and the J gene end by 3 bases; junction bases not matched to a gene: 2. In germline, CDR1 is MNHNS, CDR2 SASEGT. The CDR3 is CASRTGGYTEAFF. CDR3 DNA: TGTGCCAGCAGGACAGGGGGTTACACTGAAGCTTTCTTT.

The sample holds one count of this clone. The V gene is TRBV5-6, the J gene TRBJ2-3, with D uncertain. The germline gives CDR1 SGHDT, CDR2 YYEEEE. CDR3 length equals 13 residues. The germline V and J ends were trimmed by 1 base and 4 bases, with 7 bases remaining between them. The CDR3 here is CASSLMTPDTQYF. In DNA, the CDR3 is TGTGCCAGCAGCTTGATGACACCAGATACGCAGTATTTT.

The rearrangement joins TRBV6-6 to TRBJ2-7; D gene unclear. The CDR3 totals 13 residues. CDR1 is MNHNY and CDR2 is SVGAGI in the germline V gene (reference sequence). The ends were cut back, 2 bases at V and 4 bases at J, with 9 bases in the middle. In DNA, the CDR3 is TGTGCCAGCAGTTACGACATGACGTACGAGCAGTACTTC. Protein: CASSYDMTYEQYF.

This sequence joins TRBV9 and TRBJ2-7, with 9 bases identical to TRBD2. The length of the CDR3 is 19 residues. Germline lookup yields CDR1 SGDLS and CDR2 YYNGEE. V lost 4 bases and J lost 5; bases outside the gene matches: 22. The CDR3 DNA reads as TGTGCCAGCAGCCCCAGGGCTAGCGGGATGGAGAGGAGGAGAAACGAGCAGTACTTC. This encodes CASSPRASGMERRRNEQYF.

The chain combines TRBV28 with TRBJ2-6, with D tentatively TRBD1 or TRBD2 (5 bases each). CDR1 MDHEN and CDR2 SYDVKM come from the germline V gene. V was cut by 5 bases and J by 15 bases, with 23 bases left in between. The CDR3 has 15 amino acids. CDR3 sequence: CASSPDTPRGLPLTF. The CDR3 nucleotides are TGTGCCAGCAGTCCAGACACTCCCCGGGGCTTACCCCTGACTTTC.

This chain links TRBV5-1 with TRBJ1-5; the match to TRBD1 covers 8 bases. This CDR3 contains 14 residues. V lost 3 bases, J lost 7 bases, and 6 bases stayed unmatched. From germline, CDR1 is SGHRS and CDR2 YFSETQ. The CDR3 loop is CASSWTGFGQPQHF. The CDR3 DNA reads TGCGCCAGCAGCTGGACAGGGTTCGGGCAGCCCCAGCATTTT.

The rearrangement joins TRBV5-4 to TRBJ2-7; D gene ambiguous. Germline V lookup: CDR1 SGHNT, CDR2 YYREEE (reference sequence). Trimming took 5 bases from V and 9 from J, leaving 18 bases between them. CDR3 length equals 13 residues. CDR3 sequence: CASSQGSPVSQYF. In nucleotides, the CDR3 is TGTGCCAGCAGTCAAGGGTCACCTGTTTCGCAGTACTTC.

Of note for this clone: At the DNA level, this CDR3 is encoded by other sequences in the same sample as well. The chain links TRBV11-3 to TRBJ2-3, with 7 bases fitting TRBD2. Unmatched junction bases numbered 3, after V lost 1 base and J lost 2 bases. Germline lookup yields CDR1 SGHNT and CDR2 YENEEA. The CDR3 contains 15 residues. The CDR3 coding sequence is TGTGCCAGCAGCTTAGGGCGGGAGTTCACAGATACGCAGTATTTT. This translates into CASSLGREFTDTQYF.

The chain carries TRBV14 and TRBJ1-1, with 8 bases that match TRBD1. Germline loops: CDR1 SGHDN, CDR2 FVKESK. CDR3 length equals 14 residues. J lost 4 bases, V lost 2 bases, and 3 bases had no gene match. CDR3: CASSQLTGGTEAFF. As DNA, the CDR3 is TGTGCCAGCAGCCAACTTACAGGGGGCACTGAAGCTTTCTTT. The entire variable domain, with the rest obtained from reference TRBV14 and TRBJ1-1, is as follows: EAGVTQFPSHSVIEKGQTVTLRCDPISGHDNLYWYRRVMGKEIKFLLHFVKESKQDESGMPNNRFLAERTGGTYSTLKVQPAELEDSGVYFCASSQLTGGTEAFFGQGTRLTVV.